These 5 T cell receptor beta chains share one sample of origin, sequenced in a study of T cells after yellow fever vaccination. One entry per CDR3 protein, called by TCRdb with MiXCR from the 5' RACE reads. The table lists about 310,000 distinct CDR3 sequences, around 3.9% of them singletons. The specimen was PBMCs, collected on the day of the yellow fever booster vaccination. These receptor sequences come from a young man who received the YFV17D yellow fever vaccine.

Remarks on this clonotype: The junction and the germline gene differ at one end; a read error may be behind it. This sequence joins TRBV6-6 and TRBJ1-2; no clear D gene. From germline, CDR1 is MNHNY and CDR2 SVGAGI (reference sequence). This CDR3 has 10 amino acids. The CDR3 nucleotides are TGCGAAGATCAAAACTATGGCTACACCTTC. It encodes CEDQNYGYTF.

The genes are TRBV15 and TRBJ2-7, with D possibly matching TRBD1 (5 bases). V shed 1 base and J shed 1 base, with 8 bases lying between them. CDR3 size: 14 residues. Germline V gene lookup returns CDR1 LNHNV and CDR2 YYDKDF (reference sequence). The CDR3 protein is CATSRGGGSYEQYF. The CDR3 region has the DNA TGTGCCACCAGCAGAGGGGGCGGTTCCTACGAGCAGTACTTC.

This clonotype was seen more than once but under ten times. V usage is TRBV5-1 and J usage is TRBJ2-2; D gene ambiguous. The CDR3 is 17 amino acids. The ends were cut back, 0 bases at V and 1 base at J, with 13 bases in the middle. Per the germline V gene, CDR1 is SGHRS and CDR2 is YFSETQ. The CDR3 reads CASSLDTRQLNTGELFF. The CDR3 region has the DNA TGCGCCAGCAGCTTGGACACGAGACAATTGAACACCGGGGAGCTGTTTTTT.

In this sample, this clonotype turned up many times. The chain has TRBV12-3 or TRBV12-4 and TRBJ2-2; D unresolved. Trimming cost V 6 bases and J 7 bases, with 15 bases left between them. The CDR3 spans 14 residues. The CDR3 DNA reads as TGTGCCAGCAGCTGGATGAGAAAGAACGGGGAGCTGTTTTTT. Translating gives CASSWMRKNGELFF.

This clonotype appeared many times. The chain has TRBV12-3 or TRBV12-4 and TRBJ2-2; D unclear. The CDR3 has 15 residues. Deletions cut 2 bases from V and 2 bases from J, with 9 bases between. CDR3 DNA sequence: TGTGCCAGCAGTTTATTCGGGCCAAACACCGGGGAGCTGTTTTTT. As protein: CASSLFGPNTGELFF.